The 14 T cell receptor beta chains reported below all come from one sample, sequenced in a study of molecular identifiers for immune sequencing clone quantification. MiXCR, applied by TCRdb to the PCR reads, yields one record per CDR3 protein. The table lists some 650,000 distinct CDR3 sequences, just under 20% of them singletons, with roughly 0.9% in the top ten. The material sequenced was naive CD8+ T cells from blood, with Jurkat cell RNA spiked in. The subset is: FACS-sorted CD8+CD4-CCR7+CD45RA+ naive T cells. These receptor sequences come from a human donor in good health. Some libraries in this study had Jurkat cell RNA spiked in.

This clonotype was recorded a few times. The gene calls are TRBV21-1 and TRBJ2-7; no check of the table's D call, TRBD2, against the DNA was made. TRBV21-1 represents a pseudogene. The CDR3 is 15 amino acids. The CDR3 DNA reads as TGTGCCAGCAGCCCCTGGGGGGACGTAGCCTACGAGCAGTACTTC. This sequence encodes CASSPWGDVAYEQYF.

This clonotype was detected many times. This chain links TRBV25-1 with TRBJ2-1; D might be TRBD2 (6 bases). CDR1 and CDR2 from the germline V gene are MGHDK and SYGVNS. Trimming took 4 bases from V and 10 from J, leaving 11 bases between them. CDR3 length equals 12 residues. CDR3 DNA: TGTGCCAGCAGTGCTGGGAGGCCAGAGCAGTTCTTC. The encoded protein is CASSAGRPEQFF.

The rearrangement uses TRBV6-5 and TRBJ2-7; D is uncertain. Trimming removed 8 bases from V and 5 bases from J, with 13 bases in between. The CDR3 extends over 12 amino acids. Per the germline V gene, CDR1 is MNHEY and CDR2 is SVGAGI. CDR3 sequence: CASATSLDEQYF. The CDR3, as DNA: TGTGCCAGCGCAACCTCGCTGGACGAGCAGTACTTC.

On this clonotype itself: A much larger clone lies a single base off, so this may be a read error. V is TRBV6-2 or TRBV6-3 and J is TRBJ1-6; D remains unclear. Germline V gene lookup returns CDR1 MNHEY and CDR2 SVGEGT. The CDR3 is 13 amino acids. This CDR3 reads CASSSLLTRTTLF. In DNA, the CDR3 is TGTGCCAGCAGTTCCCTCCTGACACGCACGACGCTCTTT.

The chain joins TRBV4-3 to TRBJ2-2; 9 nucleotides line up with TRBD1. The CDR3 sequence is 17 residues long. Germline V gene lookup returns CDR1 LGHNA and CDR2 YSLEER. Trimming removed 0 bases from V and 6 bases from J; junction bases left unmatched: 8. Written as DNA, the CDR3 is TGCGCCAGCAGCCAAGACACAGGGGGCGTTCAAGCCGGGGAGCTGTTTTTT. Translating gives CASSQDTGGVQAGELFF.

The table lists this clonotype with a few counts. This rearrangement joins TRBV12-3 or TRBV12-4 to TRBJ2-5, with D perhaps matching TRBD2 (5 bases). The CDR3 length is 13 residues. V lost 7 bases, J lost 5 bases, and 14 bases lay in between. DNA of the CDR3: TGTGCCAGCACCGCGGGTCACTGGGAGACCCAGTACTTC. Its translation: CASTAGHWETQYF.

The chain joins TRBV3-1 to TRBJ1-2, with TRBD1 identical over 7 bases. J lost 4 bases, V lost 1 base, and 9 bases had no gene match. This CDR3 has 16 residues. Germline V CDR1 and CDR2: LGHDT, YNNKEL (reference sequence). The CDR3 nucleotides read TGTGCCAGCAGCCAAGTAAACAGGGGTTCCCTCTATGGCTACACCTTC. Its translation is CASSQVNRGSLYGYTF. The whole variable domain, remainder taken from reference TRBV3-1 and TRBJ1-2, is DTAVSQTPKYLVTQMGNDKSIKCEQNLGHDTMYWYKQDSKKFLKIMFSYNNKELIINETVPNRFSPKSPDKAHLNLHINSLELGDSAVYFCASSQVNRGSLYGYTFGSGTRLTVV.

This clonotype came up many times. V usage is TRBV29-1 and J usage is TRBJ2-1; a possible D gene is TRBD2 (5 bases). The CDR3 sequence is 14 residues long. Trimming stripped 6 bases from V and 5 bases from J, with 17 bases between. The germline V gene has CDR1 SQVTM and CDR2 ANQGSEA. CDR3 sequence (DNA): TGCAGCGTCCCCCGGACCGAGGGTGACAATGAGCAGTTCTTC. Residues: CSVPRTEGDNEQFF.

This clonotype was counted at least ten times. This chain joins TRBV2 and TRBJ1-5; the D gene is possibly TRBD1 (6 bases). Germline values: CDR1 SNHLY, CDR2 FYNNEI. This CDR3 contains 18 residues. Trimming took off 2 bases at V and 1 base at J, with 18 bases between the two ends. CDR3 sequence: CASSERTRGHKSNQPQHF. CDR3 in DNA: TGTGCCAGCAGTGAAAGAACACGGGGACACAAAAGCAATCAGCCCCAGCATTTT.

This clonotype was recorded at least ten times. This chain joins TRBV6-5 and TRBJ2-4; D is tentatively TRBD1 or TRBD2 (5 bases each). Per germline, CDR1 MNHEY and CDR2 SVGAGI. The CDR3 sequence is 14 residues long. V was clipped by 7 bases and J by 7 bases, with 17 bases between them. This CDR3 reads CASTPSPGPNIQYF. The CDR3, as DNA: TGTGCCAGCACCCCTAGTCCGGGGCCCAACATTCAGTACTTC.

The gene calls are TRBV11-2 and TRBJ2-1; either TRBD1 or TRBD2 may fit D (5 bases each). The CDR3 runs to 17 residues. Germline loops: CDR1 SGHAT, CDR2 FQNNGV. V dropped 8 bases and J dropped 5 bases, with 25 bases sitting between them. The CDR3 bases are TGTGCCAGCTGCTCGTTGTGGTCCGGGACCCCGAACAATGAGCAGTTCTTC. Amino acid sequence: CASCSLWSGTPNNEQFF. Drawing the rest from reference TRBV11-2 and TRBJ2-1, the complete variable domain is EAGVAQSPRYKIIEKRQSVAFWCNPISGHATLYWYQQILGQGPKLLIQFQNNGVVDDSQLPKDRFSAERLKGVDSTLKIQPAKLEDSAVYLCASCSLWSGTPNNEQFFGPGTRLTVL.

As concerns this clonotype: Possible read error: a much larger clone is one base away. The chain recombines TRBV5-3 with TRBJ2-3; TRBD2 might be the D (5 bases). TRBV5-3 has ORF status, its function being uncertain. CDR3 length equals 15 residues. V was shortened by 8 bases and J by 2 bases, with 18 bases between the two germline ends. The CDR3 DNA reads as TGTGCCAGCGGCTTCTCCGAGCGGAACACAGATACGCAGTATTTT. Encoded protein: CASGFSERNTDTQYF.

V and J are TRBV19 and TRBJ2-1; either TRBD1 or TRBD2 may fit D (5 bases each). Germline assignment: CDR1 LNHDA and CDR2 SQIVND (reference sequence). The CDR3 sequence is 14 residues long. V was trimmed by 7 bases and J by 4 bases, leaving 14 bases between them. As DNA, the CDR3 is TGTGCCAGTACCCCCGGGACGGATTACAATGAGCAGTTCTTC. It encodes CASTPGTDYNEQFF.

This clonotype was observed a handful of times. The chain uses TRBV11-2 and TRBJ1-6, with a weak D call TRBD1 (5 bases). V was clipped by 5 bases and J by 4 bases, with 9 bases between them. The CDR3 extends over 14 amino acids. The germline CDR1 and CDR2 sequences are SGHAT and FQNNGV. CDR3 protein: CASSMGPYNSPLHF. CDR3 sequence (DNA): TGTGCCAGCAGCATGGGACCTTATAATTCACCCCTCCACTTT.